The 3 T cell receptor beta chains below were found in one sample sequenced in a study of neoadjuvant nivolumab and ipilimumab in lung cancer. Sequenced by immunoSEQ multiplex PCR; TCRdb stores in-frame clones only, minus some. The repertoire has more than 25,000 clones, 82% of them found once; the top ten carry 7.5% to 9%. The sequencing used tumor tissue, collected after neoadjuvant nivolumab, alone or with ipilimumab, at or shortly before surgery. These TCRs come from an adult with non-small cell lung cancer.

The CDR3 region has the DNA TGTGCCAGCAGCTCAGGACTAGCCGGCTACGAGCAGTACTTC. Protein product: CASSSGLAGYEQYF. The chain has TRBV5-6 and TRBJ2-7, with 8 bases aligning to TRBD2. V shed 3 bases and J 3 bases; nucleotides not matched to a gene: 5. There are 14 residues in the CDR3. Germline assignment: CDR1 SGHDT and CDR2 YYEEEE.

This clone was detected a few times. The V and J genes are TRBV7-2 and TRBJ1-2, with a possible D match to TRBD1 (6 bases). With 5 bases removed from V and 6 bases from J, the gap between germline ends came to 13 bases. The germline V gene has CDR1 SGHTA and CDR2 FQGNSA. This CDR3 spans 13 amino acids. This chain's CDR3 is CASSVQGSNGYTF. The CDR3 DNA follows: TGTGCCAGCAGCGTACAGGGATCCAATGGCTACACCTTC.

This clone was recorded once. This chain connects TRBV5-4 to TRBJ1-1, with TRBD1 as a possible D gene (6 bases). V was cut by 5 bases and J by 1 base, with 12 bases left in between. CDR1 and CDR2 (germline): SGHNT, YYREEE (reference sequence). The CDR3 extends over 14 amino acids. CDR3 loop: CASRASTGNTEAFF. The CDR3 coding sequence is TGTGCCAGCAGGGCCTCGACAGGGAACACTGAAGCTTTCTTT.